The rows below give T cell receptor beta chains drawn from one sample of a study of cytomegalovirus exposure and HLA in healthy donors. The data were produced by immunoSEQ multiplex PCR, yet TCRdb's version contains in-frame clones alone and is incomplete. This table has about 170,000 clones, 62% appearing once. The sample taken for sequencing was PBMCs. These receptor sequences come from a middle-aged man in good health and CMV-seronegative. Both conserved end residues are part of each CDR3. A D gene is named only where the DNA matches it firmly. Size tells how often a clone was seen (once, few, many) or the class of an expanded clone, and some rows leave it out.

TRBJ2-7	.	few	TRBV9	TGTGCCAGCAGCGTAGAGCCAGGGGACTCCTACGAGCAGTACTTC	CASSVEPGDSYEQYF
TRBJ2-5	.	.	TRBV5-6	TGTGCCAGCAGCTTTATAACAGGGAGAGAGACCCAGTACTTC	CASSFITGRETQYF
TRBJ2-7	TRBD1	few	TRBV5-1	TGCGCCAGCAGCCCACAAGGGACAGGGGTCGAGCAGTACTTC	CASSPQGTGVEQYF
TRBJ2-1	TRBD1	.	TRBV11-3	TGTGCCAGCAGCCCTGGACAGGGCTCGAATTACAATGAGCAGTTCTTC	CASSPGQGSNYNEQFF
TRBJ1-1	.	once	TRBV6-4	TGTGCCAGCAGTGACGGCAACGGGGCTGAAGCTTTCTTT	CASSDGNGAEAFF
TRBJ2-5	TRBD2	few	TRBV28	TGTGCCAGCACTCCGCCCGGGGGGTTGGAGACCCAGTACTTC	CASTPPGGLETQYF
TRBJ2-7	.	.	TRBV29-1	TGCAGCGTGATGGACATCCTATCCTACGAGCAGTACTTC	CSVMDILSYEQYF
TRBJ2-2	TRBD1	.	TRBV6-5	TGTGCCAGCAGTACTACAGGGGGTTACACCGGGGAGCTGTTTTTT	CASSTTGGYTGELFF
TRBJ1-2	.	.	TRBV27	TGTGCCAGCAGTTTCCTTTCGAGGGCGAGGAACTATGGCTACACCTTC	CASSFLSRARNYGYTF
TRBJ2-7	TRBD1	.	TRBV6-1	TGTGCCAGCAGTGGCCAAGGCTCCGGGACAGGACACTACGAGCAGTACTTC	CASSGQGSGTGHYEQYF
TRBJ2-5	TRBD2	.	TRBV18	TGTGCCAGCTCACCACCTACGCGGGAGGCCGAATTAGCCCAGTACTTC	CASSPPTREAELAQYF
TRBJ1-4	.	.	TRBV10-3	TGTGCCATCAGTGAGAAGGGAGGTTCAATTGAAAAACTGTTTTTT	CAISEKGGSIEKLFF
TRBJ2-7	TRBD2	.	TRBV6-6	TGTGCCAGCCACTTAGCGGGAGTAGTTCCCTACGAGCAGTACTTC	CASHLAGVVPYEQYF
TRBJ1-2	.	.	TRBV19	TGTGCCAGTAGTATCCTGCAGGTTAACTATGGCTACACCTTC	CASSILQVNYGYTF
TRBJ1-5	.	.	TRBV28	TGTGCCAGCAGTTGGCCAGATAATCAGCCCCAGCATTTT	CASSWPDNQPQHF
TRBJ2-1	TRBD2	.	TRBV2	TGTGCCTCCGGGAGGGACATAAGCTACAATGAGCAGTTCTTC	CASGRDISYNEQFF
TRBJ2-3	TRBD2	few	TRBV27	TGTGCCAGCAGGAAGGCGGGGGGATTCCTAGATACGCAGTATTTT	CASRKAGGFLDTQYF
TRBJ2-6	.	.	TRBV4-3	TGCGCCAACCCGATTCAAATACCGACAGGACCCCCCAGCTCTGGGGCCAACGTCCTGACTTTC	CANPIQIPTGPPSSGANVLTF
TRBJ2-7	.	.	TRBV18	TGTGCCAGCTCAGAGAGGGTCGAGCAGTACTTC	CASSERVEQYF
TRBJ1-5	.	few	TRBV6-6	TGTGCCACTGCAGTTTCAGGGGAAAGTCAGCCCCAGCATTTT	CATAVSGESQPQHF
TRBJ1-2	.	few	TRBV7-2	TGTGCCAGCAGCCGACCGGGGGTGTTAGGCGGGGATGGCTACACCTTC	CASSRPGVLGGDGYTF
TRBJ1-1	TRBD1	.	TRBV9	TGTGCCAGCAGCGTAGGAGGGGGCGGAAGGAACACTGAAGCTTTCTTT	CASSVGGGGRNTEAFF
TRBJ2-7	TRBD1	.	TRBV5-6	TGTGCCAGCAGCCTCGACAGGGGTCCGGCCGAGCAGTACTTC	CASSLDRGPAEQYF
TRBJ2-1	.	.	TRBV18	TGTGCCAGCTCACCTCCTGGAGTACATCAGTTCTTC	CASSPPGVHQFF
TRBJ2-7	.	.	TRBV2	TGTGCCAGCAGTGGTACAATCCACGAGCAGTACTTC	CASSGTIHEQYF
TRBJ2-2	.	few	TRBV11-2	TGTGCCAGCAGCTTTAGCGCCCCCGGGGAGCTGTTTTTT	CASSFSAPGELFF
TRBJ2-5	TRBD1	once	TRBV6-1	TGTGCCAGCAGCGCTCTAGGGGGCAGGGAGACCCAGTACTTC	CASSALGGRETQYF
TRBJ2-3	.	once	TRBV27	TGTGCCAGCAGTTACGGGAATGCAGATACGCAGTATTTT	CASSYGNADTQYF
TRBJ1-2	.	.	TRBV28	TGTGCCCACGGGACACCCCTCTATGGCTACACCTTC	CAHGTPLYGYTF
TRBJ1-1	.	.	TRBV6-1	TGTGCCAGCAGTGAGGCGGGTTTCGGCACTGAAGCTTTCTTT	CASSEAGFGTEAFF
TRBJ2-2	.	.	TRBV7-2	TGTGCCAGCAGCTTATACAGGAACACCGGGGAGCTGTTTTTT	CASSLYRNTGELFF
TRBJ1-1	.	.	TRBV14	TGTGCCAGCAGCCAAGACCCCCGGAGGGAACTAGGGAACACTGAAGCTTTCTTT	CASSQDPRRELGNTEAFF
TRBJ1-4	.	.	TRBV7-2	TGTGCCAGCAGCTTAGGGCGGGGCCCGACTAATGAAAAACTGTTTTTT	CASSLGRGPTNEKLFF
TRBJ1-4	.	.	TRBV4-3	TGCGCCAGCAGCCAACCTTCGGGAGAAAAACTGTTTTTT	CASSQPSGEKLFF
TRBJ1-2	.	few	TRBV19	TGTGCCAGCTCCCTCCCAGGGGACTATGGCTACACCTTC	CASSLPGDYGYTF
TRBJ2-7	TRBD1	.	TRBV18	TGTGCCAGCTCACCGGACAGGACCTCCTACGAGCAGTACTTC	CASSPDRTSYEQYF
TRBJ2-5	TRBD2	.	TRBV6-6	TGTGCCAGCAGCCAGGCAGCGGGGGGTGGTGAGACCCAGTACTTC	CASSQAAGGGETQYF
TRBJ1-2	.	.	TRBV12-2	TGTGCAAGTCGCCCTAATGGACTCAGAGGTTACTATGGCTACACCTTC	CASRPNGLRGYYGYTF
TRBJ2-3	.	.	TRBV4-1	TGCGCCAGCAGCCAAGTAGTGCGAACAGATACGCAGTATTTT	CASSQVVRTDTQYF
TRBJ1-2	.	.	TRBV14	TGTGCCAGCAGCCAAGTAGGCTACAGGGCGTATGGCTACACCTTC	CASSQVGYRAYGYTF
TRBJ1-1	.	.	TRBV5-4	TGTGCCAGCAGCTTGAAACAGGGAGAGGGCACTGAAGCTTTCTTT	CASSLKQGEGTEAFF
TRBJ2-7	TRBD1	few	TRBV19	TGTGCCAGTAGTATAGGGACAGGAGACTACGAGCAGTACTTC	CASSIGTGDYEQYF
TRBJ2-3	.	.	TRBV9	TGTGCCAGCAGCTTGACAAGCACAGATACGCAGTATTTT	CASSLTSTDTQYF